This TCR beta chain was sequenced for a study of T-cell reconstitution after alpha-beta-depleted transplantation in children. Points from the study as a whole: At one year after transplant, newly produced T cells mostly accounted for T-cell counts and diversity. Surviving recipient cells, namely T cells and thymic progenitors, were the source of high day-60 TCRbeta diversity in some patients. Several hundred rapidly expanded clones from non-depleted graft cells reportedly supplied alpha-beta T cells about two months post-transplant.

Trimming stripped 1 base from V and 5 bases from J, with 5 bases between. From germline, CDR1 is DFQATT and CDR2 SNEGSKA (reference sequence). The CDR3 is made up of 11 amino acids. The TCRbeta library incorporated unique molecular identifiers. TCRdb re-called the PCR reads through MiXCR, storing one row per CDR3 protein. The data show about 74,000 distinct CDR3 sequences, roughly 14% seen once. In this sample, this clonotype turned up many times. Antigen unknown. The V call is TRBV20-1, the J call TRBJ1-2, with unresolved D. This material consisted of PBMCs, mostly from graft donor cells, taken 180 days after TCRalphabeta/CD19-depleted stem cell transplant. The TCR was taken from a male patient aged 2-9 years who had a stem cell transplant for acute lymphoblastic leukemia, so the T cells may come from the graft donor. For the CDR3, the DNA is TGCAGTGCTAGAGGGGCTTATGGCTACACCTTC. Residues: CSARGAYGYTF.